The T cell receptor beta chain described here comes from a study of shared clonotypes between healthy human individuals. Study-level points and caveats: The small donor group covered limited genetic and exposure diversity.

The assay was run at deep level. Using approximately 200 ng DNA, approximately 30,000 T cell genomes, the sorted-subset replicate PCRs were run. The repertoire was sequenced with immunoSEQ multiplex PCR; TCRdb's copy has only in-frame clones and lacks some. The sample holds millions of clones; 93% are singletons and the top ten take 1.7%. On this clone itself: The antigen is not known.

The CDR3 extends over 14 amino acids. V trimming: 6 bases; J trimming: 2 bases; junction bases outside the gene matches: 8. Germline values: CDR1 SGDLS, CDR2 YYNGEE. Naive CD8 isolation took CD45RO-negative cells positively selected for CCR7 and excluded terminally differentiated effector memory CD45RA+ cells. The healthy adult donors were HIV-negative and reported no recent acute infections or vaccinations. The clonotype originates from a man between 18 and 35 years old in good health. Some clones in this sample may be carry-over from other donors' samples. The sequenced material came from naive CD8+ T cells from PBMCs. The gene calls are TRBV9 and TRBJ2-7; 7 bases are a match to TRBD2. The DNA of the CDR3 is TGTGCCAGCAACAGCGGGGACGACACCTACGAGCAGTACTTC. This translates into CASNSGDDTYEQYF.